This record concerns one T cell receptor beta chain sequence. The antigen it recognizes is unknown. There are no base qualities to consult, and no much larger clone falls within one base. The cohort comprised under 700 healthy bone marrow donors. All cohort members were sampled while nominally healthy, although unrecorded immune exposures were likely present. The donor was CMV seronegative and belonged to the group of over 350 seronegative cohort members. A peripheral blood sample was provided by each donor, and peripheral blood mononuclear cells were used for TCR beta sequencing. Genomic DNA was extracted from the blood cell samples with the Qiagen DNeasy Blood Extraction Kit. Receptor amplification or capture employed the immunoSEQ multiplex PCR assay. A mixture of 60 forward primers for TCR Vbeta segments and 13 reverse primers for TCR Jbeta segments was used in the multiplex PCR. The CDR3 region of rearranged TCR beta genes was amplified from genomic DNA with a multiplex PCR assay. The Illumina HiSeq System was used to sequence the amplified TCR beta libraries as 87-base-pair reads. The study's own analysis went as follows. A later analysis counted tens of millions of unique TCR beta chains across the 640 or so repertoires, and some 11 million of these chains were shared by at least two donors. Raw reads were error-corrected and collapsed into unique sequences with a nearest-neighbor algorithm that merged closely related sequences to remove PCR and sequencing errors. To assign V, D and J gene segments, CDR3 sequences were aligned to IMGT reference sequences. For a sequence to be retained, a match of at least six nucleotides was required to both a V gene segment and a J gene segment. Rearrangements were called productive when the CDR3 lacked stop codons and stayed in frame with V and J; all others were non-productive. Following IMGT convention, CDR3 was defined as the stretch from the second conserved V-encoded cysteine to the conserved J-encoded phenylalanine. In an earlier analysis of approximately 590 of the donors, sequences lacking an unambiguous match to a single V gene segment were excluded. In an earlier analysis of approximately 500 of the donors, a V segment was called functional when productive rearrangements were above 56.7%, and segregating when the standard deviation between donors exceeded 5%. To diagnose cytomegalovirus status from the catalog of TCR beta chain sequences, a statistical classification framework was built. In a later analysis, V and J genes were assigned by comparing TCR nucleotide sequences against IMGT/GENE-DB human TR gene sequences. A later analysis assigned CDR3 sequences and most-parsimonious VDJ recombination scenarios with the TCRdist pipeline. In a later analysis, every TCR beta chain was defined by the combination of its CDR3 amino acid sequence and its V-gene family, and reads without a unique V-gene family were dropped. In a later analysis, around 600 highly shared, low-generation-probability nucleotide sequences were removed to address suspected cross-contamination and a sequencing artifact. In a later analysis, a clonal expansion index was calculated for each public chain from normalized within-repertoire ranks of inferred template counts. A later analysis computed generation probabilities with a VDJ recombination model fitted to out-of-frame rearrangements, and checked the results against IGoR. In a later analysis, hypergeometric tests were used to score TCR-TCR, TCR-HLA and TCR-CMV co-occurrence, with a repertoire-size bias correction applied to TCR pairs. To estimate false discovery rates, a later analysis permuted the HLA or CMV assignments 20 times. In a later analysis, co-occurring TCRs were grouped using DBSCAN, and TCRdist sequence similarity was added for clustering within HLA-allele-positive subsets. Repertoires with fewer than 30,000 or more than 120,000 public chains, plus five repertoires with anomalous nucleotide sharing, were excluded from co-occurrence clustering. This is the immuneACCESS table as TCRdb keeps it, with only in-frame sequences that have V and J called. A part of the clones is gone; compared with another copy, unresolved V genes explain less than half, and the rest is unexplained. That table supplies the V and J calls and clone size; D and trimming were determined from the DNA. The sample table holds about 36,000 clones, of which over 60% were seen once. The ten largest clonotypes hold around 7% of the sample.

The sample is drawn from a study of cytomegalovirus exposure and HLA in healthy donors (dated by TCRdb to the late 2010s). Broadly, across the study: In an earlier analysis of roughly 590 of the donors, about 270 Gb of sequence data and 90 million to 120 million unique TCR beta sequences from about 190 million T cells were reported. Roughly 320 gigabases of sequencing data and around 90 million unique TCR sequences made up an early release that covered approximately 650 HLA-typed donors. Of the 300 to 500 genotyped donors, 75% to 85% were placed in the genetic ancestry cluster associated with self-reported Caucasian donors. The aim of the study was to test whether cataloging public T cell receptors could identify signatures of past pathogen exposure. The T cell repertoires of under 700 subjects were profiled by immunosequencing and related to cytomegalovirus serostatus. A separate validation cohort of roughly 120 different subjects was used in addition to the roughly 670-subject first cohort. To predict cytomegalovirus infection status, the study brought together high-throughput TCR immunosequencing, statistical association of individual TCRs with disease status, and machine learning. In a later analysis, previously published TCR beta repertoires from 500 to 750 donors were re-analyzed and high-resolution HLA genotyping was added so that TCR occurrence patterns could be studied. Rather than using new phenotypic data, the later analysis identified candidate immune exposures from TCR beta sequences and from how often those sequences occurred across donors. An earlier analysis of approximately 640 of the donors applied high-throughput TCR beta sequencing to assess whether each TCR beta V gene segment acted as functional or pseudogenic. Donor age, sex, ethnicity and CMV serostatus were compiled together with the repertoire data. In a later genetic analysis, genome-wide SNP genotypes for about three fifths of the roughly 670 donors were used, and that subset was treated as a discovery cohort. All discovery cohort repertoires had been generated using a single sequencing platform. Both class I and class II loci were covered by HLA typing, at four-digit resolution. Typing coverage varied by locus: about 620-630 donors for A, B, C, DRB1 and DQB1; roughly 500 for DQA1; more than 600 for DPA1; 450 to 480 for DPB1. Because of strong linkage in the cohort, roughly five DR-DQ haplotypes were treated as single units for association and clustering. Across about 370 genotyped donors of the cohort, an average of roughly 250,000 unique TCR beta nucleotide sequences per donor were sequenced, and 15% to 20% of those sequences were non-productive.

Overall study results and their limits: For the cohort, immune exposure information was limited to CMV serostatus. Because HLA typing was missing for some donors at each locus, association tests included only the typed subset. Compared with the 666-donor mean, donors in an Asian-associated ancestry cluster had fewer N-insertions in productive TCRs, according to a later genetic analysis. According to a later analysis, TCR association rates differed among HLA loci, with DRB1 alleles showing the most associated TCRs and HLA-C alleles showing the fewest. Linkage disequilibrium might explain the correlated functional status among segregating V segments, but an unknown experimental factor could not be excluded. Some IMGT-functional V segments, including TRBV6-2 and TRBV6-3, could not be told apart with the 87-base-pair reads, so those segments were excluded. According to a later analysis, parvovirus B19, influenza, CMV and Epstein-Barr virus appeared linked to several top co-occurrence clusters. In the study, around 160 TCR beta chains were listed as associated with cytomegalovirus. While some public TCRs were present in many individuals, most TCR sequences turned up only very rarely across donors. The cohort was sequenced for TCR beta chains only, and without alpha or paired-chain data the features that could be detected were limited. The classifier was reported to diagnose cytomegalovirus status with high specificity and sensitivity in both the original cohort and the validation cohort. In a later analysis, HLA-associated TCR beta chains showed more clonal expansion and lower generation probabilities than non-associated chains that were equally common. According to the authors, the approach could potentially be generalized to other disease states and immunological phenotypes. In an earlier analysis of 587 of the donors, most TCR beta V segments appeared in productive rearrangements about 90% or about 30% of the time, broadly matching IMGT annotations. Roughly uniform sequencing depth across donors was assumed in presence/absence analyses, although this assumption may not hold. A later analysis found that most CMV-associated TCR beta chains appeared HLA-restricted, with HLA associations seemingly driven largely by CMV exposure. When HLA alleles, especially DR and DQ, strongly co-occurred, attributing TCR associations to individual alleles was difficult. Specific HLA alleles were associated with over 15,000 TCR beta sequences at a false discovery rate of 0.05 in a later analysis. Three of the identified cytomegalovirus-associated TCR beta chains were confirmed in vitro to be specific for cytomegalovirus antigens. A further reported finding was that TCR beta sequences accurately predicted the HLA-A and HLA-B alleles for most subjects in the first cohort. Because counts were too low, roughly 18 rarely observed V segments, including chromosome 9 orphons, were left out of the earlier analysis of about 500 of the donors. An association between a missense DCLRE1C variant and V-gene and J-gene trimming of TCR beta chains was found in a later genetic analysis and replicated in an independent cohort. A cluster of highly shared sequence variants was judged likely to be a technical artifact of the sequencing pipeline.

After removal of 8 bases from V and 5 bases from J, the junction retains 14 bases not matched to a gene. Reading from cysteine to phenylalanine, the CDR3 counts 16 amino acids. Here the CDR3 DNA is all that survives: 48 bases in frame from base 1. Reading the germline V gene gives CDR1 MDHEN and CDR2 SYDVKM. The sequenced sample consisted of PBMCs. Recombination linked TRBV28 to TRBJ1-4, with 7 middle bases fitting TRBD1. The source of this sequence is a man aged 30 to 45 in good health and CMV-seronegative. Here is the DNA: TGTGCCAGCGGCCGTTGGGGGGACAGCGAGAATGAAAAACTGTTTTTT. This sequence encodes CASGRWGDSENEKLFF.